Following are 10 T cell receptor beta chains from one sample sequenced in a study of blood T cell repertoires in COVID-19. Repertoires were generated with immunoSEQ multiplex PCR, while TCRdb's copy carries only in-frame clones and drops some. There are approximately 300,000 clones in the sample; roughly 90% occur only once, and roughly 2.2% lies in the top ten. The sequencing input was peripheral blood. These TCRs come from a woman aged 50 to 60 who had recovered from COVID-19.

This clone was recorded at least ten times. V is TRBV14 and J is TRBJ2-1; TRBD2 matches 12 bases. This CDR3 is built from 15 residues. Germline-derived CDR1 and CDR2 are SGHDN and FVKESK. Trimming took 5 bases from V and 6 from J; bases not matched to a gene: 5. The CDR3 here is CASSSSGGAGNEQFF. CDR3 nucleotide sequence: TGTGCCAGCAGCTCTAGCGGGGGGGCAGGCAATGAGCAGTTCTTC.

The chain carries TRBV7-3 and TRBJ2-1; TRBD1 agrees at 8 bases. V shed 3 bases and J 7 bases; nucleotides not matched to a gene: 5. The CDR3 loop spans 14 amino acids. The germline gives CDR1 SGHTA, CDR2 FQGTGA. The CDR3 loop is CASSLQGAGNEQFF. The CDR3 nucleotides read TGTGCCAGCAGCTTGCAGGGGGCGGGGAATGAGCAGTTCTTC.

The chain recombines TRBV29-1 with TRBJ2-7; a possible D gene is TRBD2 (5 bases). This CDR3 is 11 amino acids long. The germline V gene has CDR1 SQVTM and CDR2 ANQGSEA. With 5 bases removed from V and 1 base from J, the gap between germline ends came to 6 bases. The CDR3: CSVRGSYEQYF. CDR3 coding DNA: TGCAGCGTTCGAGGGTCCTACGAGCAGTACTTC.

This chain links TRBV10-3 with TRBJ2-1, with 9 bases identical to TRBD2. Germline CDR1 reads ENHRY; CDR2 reads SYGVKD. Germline trimming cut 3 bases from V and 5 bases from J; bases unmatched to any gene: 5. This CDR3 contains 15 residues. The CDR3 bases are TGTGCCATCAGTGATTCCGCGGGAGGGGACAATGAGCAGTTCTTC. It is translated as CAISDSAGGDNEQFF.

This chain connects TRBV4-2 to TRBJ2-7; no clear D. Trimming took off 1 base at V and 2 bases at J, with 6 bases between the two ends. CDR3 length: 13 amino acids. CDR1 is LGHNA and CDR2 is YNFKEQ in the germline V gene. In DNA, the CDR3 is TGTGCCAGCAGCCAAGTTTCCGCCTACGAGCAGTACTTC. It yields the protein CASSQVSAYEQYF.

This clone was found once. CDR3 protein: CASRGSAGGEQFF. As DNA, the CDR3 is TGTGCCAGCAGGGGGTCCGCGGGTGGTGAGCAGTTCTTC. The chain employs TRBV2 and TRBJ2-1; TRBD2 might be the D (5 bases). The CDR3 extends over 13 amino acids. Germline V gene sequence: CDR1 SNHLY, CDR2 FYNNEI. V lost 6 bases and J lost 9, with 15 bases in between.

The count of this clone is one. The chain uses TRBV7-3 and TRBJ2-1; D remains unclear. V was cut by 9 bases and J by 3 bases, with 12 bases left in between. The CDR3 is 13 residues long. The germline V gene has CDR1 SGHTA and CDR2 FQGTGA. In DNA form, the CDR3 reads TGTGCCAGTGGCGAGGTGTTCTACAATGAGCAGTTCTTC. Its protein product is CASGEVFYNEQFF.

The rearrangement joins TRBV5-1 to TRBJ2-7; 8 nucleotides agree with TRBD2. Per the germline V gene, CDR1 is SGHRS and CDR2 is YFSETQ. This CDR3 has 17 amino acids. V was clipped by 2 bases and J by 4 bases; unmatched bases: 14. CDR3 residues: CASSLTSGRAGNYEQYF. As DNA, the CDR3 is TGCGCCAGCAGCTTAACTAGCGGACGAGCAGGCAATTACGAGCAGTACTTC.

This clone was seen a few times. The genes are TRBV9 and TRBJ1-1; TRBD1 agrees at 12 bases. The CDR3 contains 15 residues. Germline CDR1 SGDLS, CDR2 YYNGEE. J lost 4 bases, V lost 3 bases, and 4 bases had no gene match. Here the CDR3 DNA reads TGTGCCAGCAGCGGAGGGGACAGGGGGCTCACTGAAGCTTTCTTT. Translating it yields CASSGGDRGLTEAFF.

This chain uses TRBV5-1 with TRBJ1-2, with D possibly matching TRBD1 (5 bases). The V gene lost 4 bases and the J gene lost 8 bases, with 12 bases spanning the gap. CDR1 SGHRS and CDR2 YFSETQ come from the germline V gene. This CDR3 contains 12 residues. The CDR3 DNA sequence: TGCGCCAGCAGCGCAGGACACGCAGGCTACACCTTC. This codes for CASSAGHAGYTF.